A selection of T cell receptor beta chains follows, all from one sample in a study of technical replicates of blood from a few donors. Profiled with immunoSEQ multiplex PCR; TCRdb holds only in-frame clones, not every one. The data contain some 49,000 clones, about 90% of them singletons. Material: PBMCs. The receptors shown here come from a human donor in good health. Some clones in this sample may be carry-over from other donors' samples. Each CDR3 is given with its conserved first and last residue. The D gene is left open where the match is weak. Some rows have no size entry. The others give once, few or many, or a class for an expanded clone.

clone_size | j_call | v_call | d_call | cdr3_nt | cdr3_aa
. | TRBJ2-1 | TRBV7-9 | TRBD1 | TGTGCCAGCAGCCCGGAGACAGGGCCTTCCTACAATGAGCAGTTCTTC | CASSPETGPSYNEQFF
. | TRBJ2-1 | TRBV6-5 | TRBD1 | TGTGCCAGCAGCTCAGGGGGTCAACACAATGAGCAGTTCTTC | CASSSGGQHNEQFF
. | TRBJ1-2 | TRBV7-2 | . | TGTGCCAGCAGCTTAGACCAGGGAGGTTCTACCTATGGCTACACCTTC | CASSLDQGGSTYGYTF
. | TRBJ2-7 | TRBV7-9 | TRBD1 | TGTGCCAGCAGCCCCTGGACAGGGTCGGGGGAGCAGTACTTC | CASSPWTGSGEQYF
once | TRBJ1-3 | TRBV2 | . | TGTGCCAGCAGTGGGTCGCGTAGAGCGGACACCATATATTTT | CASSGSRRADTIYF
. | TRBJ2-7 | TRBV4-3 | TRBD1 | TGCGCCAGCAGCCAGGGACAGGGGATATACGAGCAGTACTTC | CASSQGQGIYEQYF
. | TRBJ2-2 | TRBV2 | . | TGTGCCAGCAGTGGCGAGTCCCCGAGGACCGGGGAGCTGTTTTTT | CASSGESPRTGELFF
. | TRBJ2-7 | TRBV18 | TRBD1 | TGTGCCAGCTCAAGTAAACAGGGGGCCATCTCCTACGAGCAGTACTTC | CASSSKQGAISYEQYF
. | TRBJ1-2 | TRBV5-1 | . | TGCGCCAGCAGCTTGGATCCGGGAAGAAGCTATGGCTACACCTTC | CASSLDPGRSYGYTF
. | TRBJ2-7 | TRBV5-1 | . | TGCGCCAGCAGCTTGGCCGGGGGTTACTATGAGCAGTACTTC | CASSLAGGYYEQYF
. | TRBJ2-1 | TRBV25-1 | TRBD2 | TGTGCCAGCAGTGCCCGACTAGCGGGAGAGCAGTTCTTC | CASSARLAGEQFF
. | TRBJ1-5 | TRBV4-1 | TRBD1 | TGCGCCAGCAGCCAATCGGGACAGGGGAGCAATCAGCCCCAGCATTTT | CASSQSGQGSNQPQHF
. | TRBJ2-5 | TRBV15 | . | TGTGCCACCAGCAGAGGTGGAGGGGAGACCCAGTACTTC | CATSRGGGETQYF
. | TRBJ2-2 | TRBV12-5 | TRBD1 | TGTGCTAGTGGCCAACAGGGGGCTACCGGGGAGCTGTTTTTT | CASGQQGATGELFF